This T cell receptor (beta chain) was recovered during a study of cytomegalovirus exposure and HLA in healthy donors. The overall study: A data release that came early held 80 million or so unique TCRs from HLA-typed donors.

This clone was found a few times. Its antigen is currently unknown. In nominal health when sampled, donors likely had unrecorded immune exposures nonetheless. The V gene lost 0 bases and the J gene lost 6 bases, with 8 bases spanning the gap. CDR3 length: 14 residues. Germline V lookup: CDR1 MNHNY, CDR2 SVGAGI (reference sequence). PCR employed 60 Vbeta and 13 Jbeta primers. Some clones are missing from TCRdb's copy, which holds only in-frame ones; the method was immunoSEQ multiplex PCR. Among approximately 110,000 clones listed, about 80% were seen once. Findings and limits, study-wide: It emerged from a later analysis that several of the most significant clusters appeared to be linked to common viral pathogens. In a later analysis, TCR beta V- and J-gene trimming showed a link to a missense DCLRE1C variant.

The sample taken for sequencing was PBMCs. The V and J genes are TRBV6-6 and TRBJ2-2, with D unclear. This TCR was sampled from a female donor in good health and CMV-seropositive. CDR3 DNA: TGTGCCAGCAGTTACTCGTCCCTCCCCGGGGAGCTGTTTTTT. Translation gives CASSYSSLPGELFF.